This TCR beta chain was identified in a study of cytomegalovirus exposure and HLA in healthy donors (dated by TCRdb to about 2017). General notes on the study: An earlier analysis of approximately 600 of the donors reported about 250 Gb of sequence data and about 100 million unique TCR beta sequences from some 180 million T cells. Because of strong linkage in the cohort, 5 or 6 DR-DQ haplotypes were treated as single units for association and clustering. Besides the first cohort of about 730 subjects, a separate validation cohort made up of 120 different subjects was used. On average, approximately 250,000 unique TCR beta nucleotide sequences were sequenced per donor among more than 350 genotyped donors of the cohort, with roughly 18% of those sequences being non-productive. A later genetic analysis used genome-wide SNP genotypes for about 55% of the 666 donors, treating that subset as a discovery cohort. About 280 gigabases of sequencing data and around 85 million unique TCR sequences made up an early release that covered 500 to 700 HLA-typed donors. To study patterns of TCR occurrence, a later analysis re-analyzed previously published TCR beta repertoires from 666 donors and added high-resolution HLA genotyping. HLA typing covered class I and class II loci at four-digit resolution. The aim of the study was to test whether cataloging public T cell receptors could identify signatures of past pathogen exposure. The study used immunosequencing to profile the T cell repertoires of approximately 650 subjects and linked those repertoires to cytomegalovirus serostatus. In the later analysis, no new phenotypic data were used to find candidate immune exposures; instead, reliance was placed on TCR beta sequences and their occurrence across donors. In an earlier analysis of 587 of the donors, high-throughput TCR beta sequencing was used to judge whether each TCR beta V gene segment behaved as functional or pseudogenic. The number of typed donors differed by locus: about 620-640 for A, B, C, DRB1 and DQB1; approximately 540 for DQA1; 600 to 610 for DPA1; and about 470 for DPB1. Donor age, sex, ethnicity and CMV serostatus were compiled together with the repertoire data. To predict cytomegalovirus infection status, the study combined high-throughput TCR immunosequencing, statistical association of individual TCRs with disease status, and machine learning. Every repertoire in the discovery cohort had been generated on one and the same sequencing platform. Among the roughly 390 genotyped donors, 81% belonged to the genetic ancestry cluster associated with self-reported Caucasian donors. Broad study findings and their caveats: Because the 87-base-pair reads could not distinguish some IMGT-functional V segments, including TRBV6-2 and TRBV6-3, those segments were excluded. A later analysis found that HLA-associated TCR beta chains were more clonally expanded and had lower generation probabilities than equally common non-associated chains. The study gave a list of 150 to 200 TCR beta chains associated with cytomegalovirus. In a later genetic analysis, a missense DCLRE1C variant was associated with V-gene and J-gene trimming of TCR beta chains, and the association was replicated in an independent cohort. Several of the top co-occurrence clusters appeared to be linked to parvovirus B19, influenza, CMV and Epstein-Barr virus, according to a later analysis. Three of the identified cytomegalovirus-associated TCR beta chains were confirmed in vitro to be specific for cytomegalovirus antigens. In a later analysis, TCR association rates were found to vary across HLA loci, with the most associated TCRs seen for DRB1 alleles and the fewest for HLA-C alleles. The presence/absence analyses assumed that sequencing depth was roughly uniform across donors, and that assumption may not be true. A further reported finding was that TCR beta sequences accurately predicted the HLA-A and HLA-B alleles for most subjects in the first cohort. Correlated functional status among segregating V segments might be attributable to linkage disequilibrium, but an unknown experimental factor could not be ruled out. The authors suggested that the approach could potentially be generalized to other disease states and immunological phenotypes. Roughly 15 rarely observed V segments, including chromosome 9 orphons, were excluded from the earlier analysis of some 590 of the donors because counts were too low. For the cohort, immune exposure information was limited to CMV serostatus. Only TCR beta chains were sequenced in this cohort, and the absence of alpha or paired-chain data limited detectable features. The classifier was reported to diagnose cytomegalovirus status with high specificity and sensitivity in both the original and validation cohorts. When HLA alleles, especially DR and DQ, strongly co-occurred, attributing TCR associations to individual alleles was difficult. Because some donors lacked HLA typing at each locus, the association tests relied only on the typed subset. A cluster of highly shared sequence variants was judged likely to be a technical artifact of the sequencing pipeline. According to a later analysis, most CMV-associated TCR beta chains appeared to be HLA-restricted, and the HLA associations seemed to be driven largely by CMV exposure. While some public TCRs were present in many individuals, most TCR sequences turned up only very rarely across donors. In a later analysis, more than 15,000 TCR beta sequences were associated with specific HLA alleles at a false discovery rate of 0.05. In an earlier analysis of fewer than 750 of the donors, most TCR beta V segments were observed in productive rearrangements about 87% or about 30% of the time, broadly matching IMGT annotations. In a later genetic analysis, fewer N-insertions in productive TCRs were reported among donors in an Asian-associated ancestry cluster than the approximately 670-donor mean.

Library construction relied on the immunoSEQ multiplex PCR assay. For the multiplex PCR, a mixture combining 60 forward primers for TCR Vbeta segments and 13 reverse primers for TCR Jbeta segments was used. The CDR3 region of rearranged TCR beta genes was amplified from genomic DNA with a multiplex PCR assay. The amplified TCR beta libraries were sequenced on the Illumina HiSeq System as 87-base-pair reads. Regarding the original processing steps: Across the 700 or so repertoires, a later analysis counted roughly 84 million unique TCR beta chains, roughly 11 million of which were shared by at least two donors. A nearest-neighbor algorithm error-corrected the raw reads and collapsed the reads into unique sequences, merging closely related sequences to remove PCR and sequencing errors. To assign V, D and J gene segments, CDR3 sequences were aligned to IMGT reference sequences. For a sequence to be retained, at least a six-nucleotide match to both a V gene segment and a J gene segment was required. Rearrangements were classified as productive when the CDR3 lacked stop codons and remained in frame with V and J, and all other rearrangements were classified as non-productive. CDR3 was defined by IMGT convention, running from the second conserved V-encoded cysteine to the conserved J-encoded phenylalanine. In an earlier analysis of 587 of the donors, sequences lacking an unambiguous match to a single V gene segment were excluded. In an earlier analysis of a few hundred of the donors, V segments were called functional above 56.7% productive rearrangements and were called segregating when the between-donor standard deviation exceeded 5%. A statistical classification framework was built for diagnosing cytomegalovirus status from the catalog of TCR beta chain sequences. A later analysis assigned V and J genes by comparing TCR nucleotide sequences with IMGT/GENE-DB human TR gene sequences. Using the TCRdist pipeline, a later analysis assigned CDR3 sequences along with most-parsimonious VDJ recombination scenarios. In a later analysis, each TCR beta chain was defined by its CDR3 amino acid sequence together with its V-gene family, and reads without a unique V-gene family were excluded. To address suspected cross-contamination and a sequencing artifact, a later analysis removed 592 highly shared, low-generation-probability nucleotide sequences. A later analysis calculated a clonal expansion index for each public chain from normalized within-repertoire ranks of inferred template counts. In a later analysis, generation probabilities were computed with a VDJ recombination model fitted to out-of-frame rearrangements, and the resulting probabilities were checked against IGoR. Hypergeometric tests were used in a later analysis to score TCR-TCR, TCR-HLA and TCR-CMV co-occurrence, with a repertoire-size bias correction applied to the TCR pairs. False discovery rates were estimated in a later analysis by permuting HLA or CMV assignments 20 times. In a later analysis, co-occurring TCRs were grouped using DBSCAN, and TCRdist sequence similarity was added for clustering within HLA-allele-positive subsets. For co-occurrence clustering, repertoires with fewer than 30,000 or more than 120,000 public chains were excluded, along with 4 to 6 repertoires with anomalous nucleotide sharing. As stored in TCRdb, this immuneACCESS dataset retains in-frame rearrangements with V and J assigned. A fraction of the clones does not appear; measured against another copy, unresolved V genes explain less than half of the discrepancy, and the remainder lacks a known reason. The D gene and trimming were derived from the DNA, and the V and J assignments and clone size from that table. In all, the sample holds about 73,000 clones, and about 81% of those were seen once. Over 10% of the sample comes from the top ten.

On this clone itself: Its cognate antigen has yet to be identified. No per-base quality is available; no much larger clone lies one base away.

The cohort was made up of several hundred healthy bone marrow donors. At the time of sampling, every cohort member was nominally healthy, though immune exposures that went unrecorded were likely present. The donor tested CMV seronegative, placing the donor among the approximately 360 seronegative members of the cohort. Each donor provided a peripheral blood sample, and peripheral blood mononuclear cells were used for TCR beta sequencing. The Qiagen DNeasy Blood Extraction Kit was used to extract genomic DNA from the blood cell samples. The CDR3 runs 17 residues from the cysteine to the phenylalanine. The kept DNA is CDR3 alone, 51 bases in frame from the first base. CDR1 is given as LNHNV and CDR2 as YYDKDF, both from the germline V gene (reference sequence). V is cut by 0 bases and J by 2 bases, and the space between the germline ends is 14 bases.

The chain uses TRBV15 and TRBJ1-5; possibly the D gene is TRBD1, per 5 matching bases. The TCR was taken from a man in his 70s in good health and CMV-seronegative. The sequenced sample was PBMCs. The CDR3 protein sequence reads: CATSRDSPGRGNQPQHF. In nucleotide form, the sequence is TGTGCCACCAGCAGAGATTCCCCAGGGAGGGGCAATCAGCCCCAGCATTTT.